A single sample is the source of the 21 T cell receptor beta chains below, sequenced in a study of blood T cell repertoires in COVID-19. Produced via immunoSEQ multiplex PCR; TCRdb's table is partial and in-frame only. The sample has around 88,000 clones; roughly 80% are singletons. Sequencing was performed on peripheral blood. The receptors originated from a woman aged 80 or over with acute or convalescent COVID-19.

The chain uses TRBV7-8 and TRBJ2-7; the match to TRBD2 covers 7 bases. This CDR3 contains 17 residues. Germline V gene lookup returns CDR1 SGHVS and CDR2 FQNEAQ. Trimming took 5 bases from V and 6 from J; bases not matched to a gene: 19. CDR3 bases: TGTGCCAGCAGCCCACGCGGGGGTGTGGGGATGGGGAGCGAGCAGTACTTC. It codes for CASSPRGGVGMGSEQYF.

The rearrangement links TRBV5-4 to TRBJ2-2; 7 nucleotides agree with TRBD1. The CDR3 extends over 16 amino acids. Per germline, CDR1 SGHNT and CDR2 YYREEE (reference sequence). V was clipped by 1 base and J by 4 bases; unmatched bases: 7. The chain's CDR3 is CASSLNWDRTTGELFF. CDR3 sequence (DNA): TGTGCCAGCAGCTTGAATTGGGACAGAACCACCGGGGAGCTGTTTTTT. Using reference TRBV5-4 and TRBJ2-2 for the parts outside the CDR3, the full variable domain is ETGVTQSPTHLIKTRGQQVTLRCSSQSGHNTVSWYQQALGQGPQFIFQYYREEENGRGNFPPRFSGLQFPNYSSELNVNALELDDSALYLCASSLNWDRTTGELFFGEGSRLTVL.

The chain employs TRBV12-3 or TRBV12-4 and TRBJ1-2, with 8 positions matching TRBD1. V shed 6 bases, J shed 5 bases, and the junction held 5 bases outside the gene matches. The CDR3 contains 13 residues. The CDR3 nucleotides read TGTGCCAGCAGGAATACAGGGGGGTATGGCTACACCTTC. The encoded protein is CASRNTGGYGYTF.

This chain joins TRBV7-9 and TRBJ2-2, with D possibly matching TRBD1 (5 bases). This CDR3 comprises 14 residues. The V gene lost 6 bases and the J gene lost 5 bases, with 13 bases spanning the gap. CDR1 SEHNR and CDR2 FQNEAQ come from the germline V gene (reference sequence). The CDR3 spells CASRVGVVTGELFF. In DNA, the CDR3 is TGTGCCAGCAGGGTAGGGGTCGTTACCGGGGAGCTGTTTTTT.

The rearrangement links TRBV5-1 to TRBJ1-6; 7 positions agree with TRBD1. Germline V gives CDR1 SGHRS, CDR2 YFSETQ. The CDR3 has 16 amino acids. After removal of 0 bases from V and 5 bases from J, the junction contained 5 bases not matched to a gene. The CDR3 region is CASSLGGQMDNSPLHF. The CDR3 DNA reads as TGCGCCAGCAGCTTGGGGGGACAGATGGATAATTCACCCCTCCACTTT.

This clone has more than one count but fewer than ten. V is TRBV6-2 or TRBV6-3 and J is TRBJ1-2, with unresolved D. The germline V and J ends were trimmed by 4 bases and 13 bases, with 19 bases remaining between them. Germline V CDR1 and CDR2: MNHEY, SVGEGT. The length of the CDR3 is 13 residues. Here the CDR3 DNA reads TGTGCCAGCAGTTCCGTCGACCGTTTGGGGAGCACCTTC. It encodes CASSSVDRLGSTF.

This clone was counted a few times. The rearrangement uses TRBV9 and TRBJ2-2; TRBD1 might be the D (6 bases). Germline V lookup: CDR1 SGDLS, CDR2 YYNGEE. The V and J ends lost 3 bases and 1 base respectively, with 10 bases between them. The CDR3 totals 15 residues. The CDR3 protein is CASSARTENTGELFF. The CDR3 DNA is TGTGCCAGCAGCGCCCGGACAGAGAACACCGGGGAGCTGTTTTTT.

This chain uses TRBV19 with TRBJ2-1; TRBD2 aligns across 14 bases. This CDR3 region has 20 residues. Germline lookup yields CDR1 LNHDA and CDR2 SQIVND (reference sequence). V shed 3 bases, J shed 0 bases, and the junction held 10 bases outside the gene matches. In DNA form, the CDR3 reads TGTGCCAGTAGTATTCCTCCCGGGACTAGCGGGGGTGCCTCCTACAATGAGCAGTTCTTC. This sequence encodes CASSIPPGTSGGASYNEQFF.

J is TRBJ1-4 and V is TRBV30; a weak D match, TRBD1 (6 bases). The CDR3 has 14 amino acids. Germline V gives CDR1 GTSNPN, CDR2 SVGIG (reference sequence). Trimming removed 0 bases at V and 5 bases at J, with 10 bases between. The CDR3 DNA reads TGTGCCTGGAGTGTACAGGGAATGAATGAAAAACTGTTTTTT. It translates to CAWSVQGMNEKLFF.

The CDR3 DNA follows: TGTGCCAGCAGCTTATCAGTGGCAGGTCGGCTGTTTTTT. It encodes CASSLSVAGRLFF. The gene calls are TRBV11-1 and TRBJ1-4, with D hard to call. CDR3 length: 13 amino acids. V lost 2 bases to trimming and J lost 14 bases, with 15 bases between them. Germline CDR1 and CDR2: SGHAT and FQDESV (reference sequence).

This sequence joins TRBV18 and TRBJ1-4, with D possibly TRBD1 on 5 matching bases. Germline loops: CDR1 KGHSH, CDR2 LQKENI. Trimming left V 3 bases short and J 0 bases short, with 11 bases between. The length of the CDR3 is 16 residues. DNA of the CDR3: TGTGCCAGCTCACCGAACAGGCCAGCAACTAATGAAAAACTGTTTTTT. It yields the protein CASSPNRPATNEKLFF.

The V call is TRBV4-3, the J call TRBJ2-3, with 10 bases aligning to TRBD2. This CDR3 comprises 15 residues. V gave up 8 bases and J gave up 1 base; unmatched junction bases: 6. Germline V gives CDR1 LGHNA, CDR2 YSLEER. CDR3 region: CASSAAGGGTDTQYF. The CDR3 DNA reads TGCGCCAGCTCAGCAGCGGGGGGGGGCACAGATACGCAGTATTTT.

The chain combines TRBV28 with TRBJ1-2; D unclear. From germline, CDR1 is MDHEN and CDR2 SYDVKM. The CDR3 runs 11 residues. With 6 bases removed from V and 2 bases from J, the gap between germline ends came to 4 bases. The CDR3 sequence is CASSYNYGYTF. The DNA for the CDR3 is TGTGCCAGCAGCTACAACTATGGCTACACCTTC.

This clone was recorded once. The chain joins TRBV18 to TRBJ2-1; D is perhaps TRBD2 (7 bases). V was pared by 2 bases and J by 6 bases, with 14 bases between. The CDR3 loop spans 15 amino acids. Germline CDR1 and CDR2: KGHSH and LQKENI. The CDR3, as DNA: TGTGCCAGCTCACCAGGGGGGGGCGCTGTCAATGAGCAGTTCTTC. Translated, it gives CASSPGGGAVNEQFF. The full variable domain, in which reference TRBV18 and TRBJ2-1 provide the parts outside the CDR3, is NAGVMQNPRHLVRRRGQEARLRCSPMKGHSHVYWYRQLPEEGLKFMVYLQKENIIDESGMPKERFSAEFPKEGPSILRIQQVVRGDSAAYFCASSPGGGAVNEQFFGPGTRLTVL.

This clone was detected only once. The J gene is TRBJ2-2, the V gene TRBV18; 10 bases match TRBD1. The CDR3 runs to 15 residues. Germline CDR1 is KGHSH and CDR2 is LQKENI. The V gene end was trimmed by 5 bases and the J gene end by 3 bases; junction bases not matched to a gene: 3. The CDR3, as DNA: TGTGCCAGCTCATCGACAGGGGGCGACACCGGGGAGCTGTTTTTT. Protein: CASSSTGGDTGELFF.

V and J are TRBV6-5 and TRBJ1-6; no firm D call. The V end was cut by 1 base, the J end by 11 bases, with 6 bases between. The germline V gene encodes CDR1 MNHEY and CDR2 SVGAGI. The CDR3 is 12 residues long. CDR3 sequence reads: CASSYLKPPLHF. In nucleotides, the CDR3 is TGTGCCAGCAGTTACTTGAAGCCACCCCTCCACTTT.

Concerning this clone itself: The sample has other DNA sequences that encode this CDR3 too. V and J are TRBV9 and TRBJ1-3; D not resolved. V dropped 3 bases and J dropped 4 bases, with 5 bases sitting between them. Germline CDR1 reads SGDLS; CDR2 reads YYNGEE. The CDR3 covers 12 residues. Here the CDR3 reads CASSALGNTIYF. As DNA, the CDR3 is TGTGCCAGCAGCGCCCTGGGAAACACCATATATTTT.

The chain couples TRBV7-2 to TRBJ1-1; 8 nucleotides match TRBD1. Germline loops: CDR1 SGHTA, CDR2 FQGNSA. Germline trimming cut 0 bases from V and 4 bases from J; bases unmatched to any gene: 4. This CDR3 spans 15 amino acids. CDR3 region: CASSLALGQGTEAFF. DNA of the CDR3: TGTGCCAGCAGCTTAGCGCTCGGACAGGGCACTGAAGCTTTCTTT.

The rearrangement uses TRBV2 and TRBJ1-5; 7 bases line up with TRBD1. V lost 7 bases and J lost 3; bases outside the gene matches: 3. The CDR3 length is 13 residues. Germline CDR1 SNHLY, CDR2 FYNNEI. As DNA, the CDR3 is TGTGCCAGCACGGGACAGTTCAATCAGCCCCAGCATTTT. Its protein product is CASTGQFNQPQHF. The whole variable domain, filled in from reference TRBV2 and TRBJ1-5, reads EPEVTQTPSHQVTQMGQEVILRCVPISNHLYFYWYRQILGQKVEFLVSFYNNEISEKSEIFDDQFSVERPDGSNFTLKIRSTKLEDSAMYFCASTGQFNQPQHFGDGTRLSIL.

V gene TRBV5-1 combines with J gene TRBJ2-5; D is undetermined. Trimming took 2 bases from V and 3 from J, leaving 17 bases between them. The germline gives CDR1 SGHRS, CDR2 YFSETQ. The CDR3 is 16 residues long. The CDR3: CASSFRDGGQEETQYF. The CDR3 region has the DNA TGCGCCAGCAGCTTCCGCGATGGTGGGCAGGAAGAGACCCAGTACTTC.

The rearrangement joins TRBV5-5 to TRBJ2-3; D ambiguous. The CDR3 length is 15 residues. Trimming shortened V by 4 bases and J by 7 bases, and 19 bases separated the two germline ends. Germline V gene sequence: CDR1 SGHKS, CDR2 YYEKEE (reference sequence). CDR3 sequence: CASSPGGSTSNTQYF. The CDR3 region has the DNA TGTGCCAGCAGCCCTGGCGGCAGTACGTCAAATACGCAGTATTTT.